The 3 T cell receptor beta chains below come from one sample, sequenced in a study of cytomegalovirus exposure and HLA in healthy donors. A multiplex PCR was run with 60 Vbeta primers and 13 Jbeta primers. Generated by immunoSEQ multiplex PCR, the TCRdb table keeps only in-frame clones and is missing some. This table holds 60,000 or so clones, approximately 71% found once. Specimen: PBMCs. The receptor source for this set is a man over 45 in good health and CMV-seropositive.

The chain uses TRBV6-1 and TRBJ1-2; maybe TRBD1 (6 bases). The CDR3 sequence is 15 residues long. V lost 2 bases and J 6 bases, leaving 16 bases between the germline ends. Germline V gives CDR1 MNHNS, CDR2 SASEGT. Written as DNA, the CDR3 is TGTGCCAGCAGTGAATCCCTGGGGGGGGCTGATGGCTACACCTTC. Its translation is CASSESLGGADGYTF.

In its sample, this clone was seen once. The rearrangement links TRBV28 to TRBJ2-1; TRBD1 is a possible D gene (5 bases). The CDR3 runs to 14 residues. V was clipped by 5 bases and J by 0 bases, with 8 bases between them. Per the germline V gene, CDR1 is MDHEN and CDR2 is SYDVKM. CDR3 sequence (DNA): TGTGCCAGCAGTAGGGGCGGCTCCTACAATGAGCAGTTCTTC. As protein: CASSRGGSYNEQFF.

V and J are TRBV28 and TRBJ2-1, with a weak D call TRBD1 (5 bases). The CDR3 extends over 15 amino acids. V lost 3 bases and J 5 bases, leaving 14 bases between the germline ends. CDR1 and CDR2 from the germline V gene are MDHEN and SYDVKM. CDR3 sequence (DNA): TGTGCCAGCAGTTTTCCCGGCAGGGTGGACAATGAGCAGTTCTTC. It specifies CASSFPGRVDNEQFF.